Listed below are T cell receptor beta chains from one sample, sequenced in a study of shared clonotypes between healthy human individuals. Data came from immunoSEQ multiplex PCR; TCRdb stores just in-frame clones and leaves some out. The sample carries about 1.4 million clones, more than 95% recorded once. The source material was naive CD4+ T cells sorted from blood. The receptors originated from a man younger than 40 in good health. Both conserved end residues are part of each CDR3. Each record gives: J gene, D gene, V gene, clone size, CDR3 DNA, CDR3 protein. A D gene is named only where the DNA matches it firmly. The size entry is marked missing in some rows and otherwise reads once, few, many or a size class.

j_call: TRBJ2-4
d_call: .
v_call: TRBV6-1
clone_size: .
cdr3_nt: TGTGCCAGCAGTGAAGGGGTCGGCATTCAGTACTTC
cdr3_aa: CASSEGVGIQYF

j_call: TRBJ2-5
d_call: .
v_call: TRBV5-1
clone_size: .
cdr3_nt: TGCGCCAGCAGCGAATCTGGGGGAGACGGTGGGGAGACCCAGTACTTC
cdr3_aa: CASSESGGDGGETQYF

j_call: TRBJ2-7
d_call: .
v_call: TRBV7-9
clone_size: .
cdr3_nt: TGTGCCAGCAGCGAGCTAGGACAGACCTACGAGCAGTACTTC
cdr3_aa: CASSELGQTYEQYF

j_call: TRBJ2-2
d_call: .
v_call: TRBV11-3
clone_size: .
cdr3_nt: TGTGCCAGCAAAGGGGAAGCGAACACCGGGGAGCTGTTTTTT
cdr3_aa: CASKGEANTGELFF

j_call: TRBJ2-5
d_call: .
v_call: TRBV18
clone_size: .
cdr3_nt: TGTGCCAGCCAGTCTGGGCCCCAGAAGGAGACCCAGTACTTC
cdr3_aa: CASQSGPQKETQYF

j_call: TRBJ1-4
d_call: TRBD1
v_call: TRBV2
clone_size: .
cdr3_nt: TGTGCCAGCACCGGACAGGCAACTAATGAAAAACTGTTTTTT
cdr3_aa: CASTGQATNEKLFF

j_call: TRBJ1-5
d_call: .
v_call: TRBV28
clone_size: once
cdr3_nt: TGTGCCAGCACAGGGGTAGGGCAGCCCCAGCATTTT
cdr3_aa: CASTGVGQPQHF

j_call: TRBJ2-1
d_call: .
v_call: TRBV2
clone_size: .
cdr3_nt: TGTGCCAGCAGGATGCTGAGACAGCTTAGCAATGAGCAGTTCTTC
cdr3_aa: CASRMLRQLSNEQFF

j_call: TRBJ2-5
d_call: TRBD2
v_call: TRBV5-5
clone_size: .
cdr3_nt: TGTGCCAGCAGACCGGCTAGCGGAGAGACCCAGTACTTC
cdr3_aa: CASRPASGETQYF

j_call: TRBJ2-3
d_call: TRBD2
v_call: TRBV5-1
clone_size: .
cdr3_nt: TGCGCCAGCACGGGACTAGCGGGAGGGCAAGATACGCAGTATTTT
cdr3_aa: CASTGLAGGQDTQYF

j_call: TRBJ2-1
d_call: TRBD2
v_call: TRBV6-6
clone_size: .
cdr3_nt: TGTGCCAGCAGTTCCCTAGCGGGAGGCTCCTACAATGAGCAGTTCTTC
cdr3_aa: CASSSLAGGSYNEQFF

j_call: TRBJ2-1
d_call: TRBD2
v_call: TRBV11-2
clone_size: .
cdr3_nt: TGTGCCAGCACCCCTTCGCGGGAGGGTTCCTACAATGAGCAGTTCTTC
cdr3_aa: CASTPSREGSYNEQFF

j_call: TRBJ2-3
d_call: TRBD2
v_call: TRBV7-8
clone_size: once
cdr3_nt: TGTGCCAGCAGATGGGCGGGAGGGCCCTCAAGCACAGATACGCAGTATTTT
cdr3_aa: CASRWAGGPSSTDTQYF

j_call: TRBJ1-3
d_call: TRBD1
v_call: TRBV12-5
clone_size: .
cdr3_nt: TGTGCTAGTGGTTTGGTCACAGGGGGACAAGGAAACACCATATATTTT
cdr3_aa: CASGLVTGGQGNTIYF

j_call: TRBJ2-2
d_call: .
v_call: TRBV13
clone_size: .
cdr3_nt: TGTGCCAGCAGCCTACGAACCGGGGAGCTGTTTTTT
cdr3_aa: CASSLRTGELFF

j_call: TRBJ1-2
d_call: .
v_call: TRBV5-4
clone_size: .
cdr3_nt: TGTGCCAGCAGCCCCTGGCTTGAAGTACTATCAGTCGGTGGCTACACCTTC
cdr3_aa: CASSPWLEVLSVGGYTF

j_call: TRBJ1-2
d_call: .
v_call: TRBV25-1
clone_size: .
cdr3_nt: TGTGCCAGCAGTGAATCAACAGGACTCTATGGCTACACCTTC
cdr3_aa: CASSESTGLYGYTF

j_call: TRBJ1-1
d_call: TRBD1
v_call: TRBV5-4
clone_size: .
cdr3_nt: TGTGCCAGCAGCCAACGGACAGGGAGGGTGGACACTGAAGCTTTCTTT
cdr3_aa: CASSQRTGRVDTEAFF

j_call: TRBJ1-5
d_call: .
v_call: TRBV4-3
clone_size: .
cdr3_nt: TGCGCCAGCAGCCAAGGCGCTCGGGCACCGGCTAATCAGCCCCAGCATTTT
cdr3_aa: CASSQGARAPANQPQHF

j_call: TRBJ1-5
d_call: .
v_call: TRBV2
clone_size: .
cdr3_nt: TGTGCCAGCAGTATCGTGACGGGCAGGGAACAGCCCCAGCATTTT
cdr3_aa: CASSIVTGREQPQHF

j_call: TRBJ2-3
d_call: .
v_call: TRBV5-1
clone_size: .
cdr3_nt: TGCGCCAGCAGCTCCCTAATCGGCGTTAGCACAGATACGCAGTATTTT
cdr3_aa: CASSSLIGVSTDTQYF

j_call: TRBJ2-7
d_call: TRBD2
v_call: TRBV29-1
clone_size: once
cdr3_nt: TGCAGCGTTGCAGGTGGGGGGGACGAGCAGTACTTC
cdr3_aa: CSVAGGGDEQYF

j_call: TRBJ1-4
d_call: .
v_call: TRBV7-2
clone_size: .
cdr3_nt: TGTGCCAGCAGCTTGACGTCGGCTGAAAAACTGTTTTTT
cdr3_aa: CASSLTSAEKLFF

j_call: TRBJ2-3
d_call: .
v_call: TRBV2
clone_size: .
cdr3_nt: TGTGCCAGCAGTCGACTCAGCGGCCGCACAGATACGCAGTATTTT
cdr3_aa: CASSRLSGRTDTQYF

j_call: TRBJ1-3
d_call: .
v_call: TRBV7-3
clone_size: .
cdr3_nt: TGTGCCAGCAGCTTGACAGCTTCCGGAAACACCATATATTTT
cdr3_aa: CASSLTASGNTIYF

j_call: TRBJ2-2
d_call: TRBD1
v_call: TRBV7-8
clone_size: .
cdr3_nt: TGTGCCAGCAGCTTAATGGGGCTGACAGGGGCGAACACCGGGGAGCTGTTTTTT
cdr3_aa: CASSLMGLTGANTGELFF

j_call: TRBJ2-2
d_call: .
v_call: TRBV5-1
clone_size: .
cdr3_nt: TGCGCCAGCAGCTTGGCCGGGAGTAGCTCCGGGGAGCTGTTTTTT
cdr3_aa: CASSLAGSSSGELFF

j_call: TRBJ1-4
d_call: .
v_call: TRBV2
clone_size: .
cdr3_nt: TGTGCCAGCAGTCTGCGAGGGGCTGCTAATGAAAAACTGTTTTTT
cdr3_aa: CASSLRGAANEKLFF

j_call: TRBJ1-5
d_call: .
v_call: TRBV6-5
clone_size: .
cdr3_nt: TGTGCCAGCAGTCTGGGGGGGAGCAATCAGCCCCAGCATTTT
cdr3_aa: CASSLGGSNQPQHF

j_call: TRBJ2-5
d_call: TRBD2
v_call: TRBV7-8
clone_size: .
cdr3_nt: TGTGCCAGCAGTTCCGGACTAGCGGGAGACCAAGAGACCCAGTACTTC
cdr3_aa: CASSSGLAGDQETQYF

j_call: TRBJ1-1
d_call: .
v_call: TRBV18
clone_size: .
cdr3_nt: TGTGCCAGCTCACCGGAGGCCACGAACACTGAAGCTTTCTTT
cdr3_aa: CASSPEATNTEAFF

j_call: TRBJ2-3
d_call: TRBD2
v_call: TRBV5-1
clone_size: .
cdr3_nt: TGCGCCAGCAGCTTGCTTACTAGCGGAAACACAGATACGCAGTATTTT
cdr3_aa: CASSLLTSGNTDTQYF

j_call: TRBJ2-7
d_call: TRBD1
v_call: TRBV28
clone_size: .
cdr3_nt: TGTGCCAGCAGCACGACAGGGAACTCCTACGAGCAGTACTTC
cdr3_aa: CASSTTGNSYEQYF

j_call: TRBJ1-1
d_call: .
v_call: TRBV29-1
clone_size: .
cdr3_nt: TGCACGACACACTACGGGTTGATGAACACTGAAGCTTTCTTT
cdr3_aa: CTTHYGLMNTEAFF

j_call: TRBJ2-1
d_call: .
v_call: TRBV7-8
clone_size: once
cdr3_nt: TGTGCCAGCAGCTTAGCGGGGCAATTGCATGAGCAGTTCTTC
cdr3_aa: CASSLAGQLHEQFF

j_call: TRBJ1-2
d_call: .
v_call: TRBV5-4
clone_size: once
cdr3_nt: TGTGCCAGCAGCTCGGCGGACGGAGACTATGGCTACACCTTC
cdr3_aa: CASSSADGDYGYTF

j_call: TRBJ2-5
d_call: TRBD2
v_call: TRBV10-3
clone_size: .
cdr3_nt: TGTGCCATCAGTGAATCGGGAGGCCAAGAGACCCAGTACTTC
cdr3_aa: CAISESGGQETQYF

j_call: TRBJ2-7
d_call: .
v_call: TRBV6-1
clone_size: .
cdr3_nt: TGTGCCAGCAGAATGCAGGACCACTACGAGCAGTACTTC
cdr3_aa: CASRMQDHYEQYF

j_call: TRBJ2-2
d_call: .
v_call: TRBV14
clone_size: .
cdr3_nt: TGTGCCAGCAGCCAAGTGCCCACCGGGGAGCTGTTTTTT
cdr3_aa: CASSQVPTGELFF

j_call: TRBJ1-2
d_call: TRBD1
v_call: TRBV11-2
clone_size: .
cdr3_nt: TGTGCCAGCAGCAGATCCGGGACAGGCCTATTCTATGGCTACACCTTC
cdr3_aa: CASSRSGTGLFYGYTF

j_call: TRBJ1-1
d_call: TRBD1
v_call: TRBV6-1
clone_size: .
cdr3_nt: TGTGCCAGCAGTTCCCCGGACAGGGGGCGACGAGCTTTCTTT
cdr3_aa: CASSSPDRGRRAFF

j_call: TRBJ1-1
d_call: .
v_call: TRBV9
clone_size: .
cdr3_nt: TGTGCCAGCAGCGTAGGGCCTCTTGGGGGGAACACTGAAGCTTTCTTT
cdr3_aa: CASSVGPLGGNTEAFF

j_call: TRBJ2-5
d_call: .
v_call: TRBV5-1
clone_size: .
cdr3_nt: TGCGCCAGCAGCTTGGGTCAGGAAGAGACCCAGTACTTC
cdr3_aa: CASSLGQEETQYF

j_call: TRBJ2-1
d_call: TRBD2
v_call: TRBV14
clone_size: .
cdr3_nt: TGTGCCAGCAGCCAGGGACTAGCGGGATGGAATGAGCAGTTCTTC
cdr3_aa: CASSQGLAGWNEQFF

j_call: TRBJ2-3
d_call: TRBD2
v_call: TRBV29-1
clone_size: .
cdr3_nt: TGCAGCGTTAAACAGACTAGCCAGGGCACAGATACGCAGTATTTT
cdr3_aa: CSVKQTSQGTDTQYF

j_call: TRBJ2-1
d_call: TRBD1
v_call: TRBV4-2
clone_size: .
cdr3_nt: TGTGCCAGCAGCCGGACAGGGTCAGGCAATGAGCAGTTCTTC
cdr3_aa: CASSRTGSGNEQFF

j_call: TRBJ2-3
d_call: .
v_call: TRBV2
clone_size: .
cdr3_nt: TGTGCCAGCAGTTATGACCGGGGGACAGATACGCAGTATTTT
cdr3_aa: CASSYDRGTDTQYF

j_call: TRBJ1-5
d_call: TRBD1
v_call: TRBV7-9
clone_size: .
cdr3_nt: TGTGCCAGCAGCCAGGATTGGACAGGGGGCCGGAGCAATCAGCCCCAGCATTTT
cdr3_aa: CASSQDWTGGRSNQPQHF

j_call: TRBJ2-2
d_call: TRBD2
v_call: TRBV7-6
clone_size: .
cdr3_nt: TGTGCCAGCAGTTGGTTGGTAGCGGGAGGGCCGGGCACCGGGGAGCTGTTTTTT
cdr3_aa: CASSWLVAGGPGTGELFF

j_call: TRBJ2-7
d_call: TRBD2
v_call: TRBV5-1
clone_size: .
cdr3_nt: TGCGCCAGCAGCTTTGGAACTAGCGCGTTTCCGGGCGAGCAGTACTTC
cdr3_aa: CASSFGTSAFPGEQYF

j_call: TRBJ2-7
d_call: .
v_call: TRBV6-1
clone_size: .
cdr3_nt: TGTGCCACCGAAAGGAGTCTCGACACATACGAGCAGTACTTC
cdr3_aa: CATERSLDTYEQYF

j_call: TRBJ2-2
d_call: TRBD2
v_call: TRBV7-3
clone_size: once
cdr3_nt: TGTGCCAGCAGCCTTGGGACTAGCGGGAGGACCGGGGAGCTGTTTTTT
cdr3_aa: CASSLGTSGRTGELFF

j_call: TRBJ2-7
d_call: .
v_call: TRBV28
clone_size: .
cdr3_nt: TGTGCCAGCAGCCGGAGCTGGGGCCGCGTCTCCTACGAGCAGTACTTC
cdr3_aa: CASSRSWGRVSYEQYF

j_call: TRBJ2-3
d_call: TRBD1
v_call: TRBV7-2
clone_size: .
cdr3_nt: TGTGCCAGCAGCTTCGGAGGGACAGGTCGGATTGGGTTT
cdr3_aa: CASSFGGTGRIGF